The T cell receptor (beta chain) under discussion was sequenced for a study of T cell responses to AZD1222 COVID-19 vaccine. Produced via immunoSEQ multiplex PCR; TCRdb's table is partial and in-frame only. The table lists approximately 140,000 clones, about 88% of them singletons. The germline gives CDR1 MRHNA, CDR2 SNTAGT. The CDR3 spans 16 residues. The V gene lost 0 bases and the J gene lost 1 base, with 12 bases spanning the gap. The specimen comprised peripheral blood, sampled on day 0 of AZD1222 vaccination. The TCR originated in an adult in good health. The chain uses TRBV6-4 and TRBJ1-1; possible D gene TRBD1, 6 bases. In DNA, the CDR3 is TGTGCCAGCAGTGACTCGAACAGGGAGGCGAACACTGAAGCTTTCTTT. It specifies CASSDSNREANTEAFF.